The text below deals with one TCR beta chain. This clonotype appeared many times. Its antigen has not been determined. Qualities for individual bases were not recorded, and no much larger clone is one base off. The sample comes from a study of T cells in Graves' hyperthyroidism and ophthalmopathy (dated by TCRdb to between 2019 and 2020). Describing the broader study: Peripheral blood samples were taken at the time of initial diagnosis, prior to any treatment. TCR V-J signatures able to tell the groups apart were searched for in a discovery cohort of 100 or so patients, of whom roughly 42 had Graves' ophthalmopathy and around 57 had stable Graves' hyperthyroidism. An independent validation cohort of under 20 hyperthyroidism patients and about 16 patients who later progressed to ophthalmopathy tested prospective prediction of ophthalmopathy. The roughly 100 discovery patients were divided at random into training and test sets in a 7:3 ratio. In roughly six Graves' hyperthyroidism patients, the study also compared T-cell repertoires from thyroid tissue with T-cell repertoires from blood. After blood sampling, hyperthyroidism patients were treated with methimazole at a starting dose of 30 mg daily, and ophthalmopathy patients were treated with high-dose intravenous methylprednisolone. The paper describes TCR Vbeta CDR3 sequencing of some 130 peripheral blood samples, made up of 43 ophthalmopathy patients, around 78 hyperthyroidism patients and 17 progressor patients. Study-wide findings and limitations: During validation, the model predicted progression to ophthalmopathy a median of about 6.5 months ahead of onset, with 60% to 71% sensitivity and less than 85% specificity. In cross-validation, a model built on a 13 V-J signature told ophthalmopathy apart from stable hyperthyroidism with 85% to 90% sensitivity and roughly 81% specificity, and in testing the same model reached 80%/75%. No statistical method was used to set the sample size in advance, and investigators knew the group allocation. Most expanded thyroid clonotypes (frequency above 0.001) were also found in blood, which suggests that blood repertoires may mirror thyroid immune responses.

Hyperthyroidism patients were newly diagnosed, with disease duration under 2 months, and aged 18 to 65 years. Exclusion was applied to patients with uncontrolled infections, other autoimmune diseases, pregnancy or lactation. Diagnoses were established on the basis of clinical symptoms, serum thyroxine and TRAb, thyroid ultrasound, and orbital computed tomography. Blood from progressor patients was drawn when they were first diagnosed with hyperthyroidism, before any ophthalmopathy symptoms appeared. Ficoll-Paque density gradient centrifugation was used to isolate PBMCs from about 10 ml of fresh peripheral blood. Progressor patients were initially diagnosed with Graves' hyperthyroidism and developed ophthalmopathy during follow-up. Trizol reagent was used to extract total RNA, and RNA quality was then checked on an Agilent 2100 Bioanalyzer. The TCR beta CDR3 regions were amplified from the RNA transcripts. For the first round of RT-PCR on the TCR CDR3, the HTBI primer set was used together with the Qiagen OneStep RT-PCR kit. Libraries were constructed in a second round of multiplex PCR, after which size selection and purification were performed. Paired-end sequencing of the libraries was performed with 100 bp reads on an Illumina HiSeq2000. The authors' pipeline ran thus. SOAPnuke was used to process the raw data, throwing out any read that contained adapters or uncalled bases, had a mean Phred below 15, or lacked an exact constant-primer or identifier match. High-quality paired reads were merged with COPE v1.2.5, and unique nucleotide sequences were defined as clonotypes. MiTCR v1.1 was used to align clonotypes to the IMGT TRBV, TRBD and TRBJ reference segments. The analysis included only V-J combinations with a frequency above 0.0001, which together covered 99% to 99.2% of the repertoires. A TCS score was defined as the ratio of F50 (clonal expansion) to E x V (chaos), with BLOSUM62-based TCRdist applied between CDR3 peptides within each V-J. Welch's t-statistics and random forest reduced around 510 V-J features to roughly 13, which were used in a naive Bayes classifier (R e1071). TCRdb reprocessing: public reads trimmed at Q25 with fastp, clones called with MiXCR, in-frame beta chains kept. Every CDR3 protein is listed once, alongside the most common genes and DNA of its rows. The V and J calls here are based on TCRdb, not the publication. This sample comprises some 400,000 distinct CDR3 sequences, approximately 15% of them detected only once. The ten largest clones take up around 20% of the sample.

This clonotype was obtained from a man aged 25 to 45 with Graves' hyperthyroidism that later progressed to Graves' ophthalmopathy. Sequencing was performed on blood.

The CDR3 reads as follows: CASSQEWLAGPPGDTQYF. The DNA is TGTGCCAGCAGCCAAGAGTGGTTAGCGGGGCCTCCCGGGGATACGCAGTATTTT. The chain couples TRBV7-2 to TRBJ2-3, and 8 bases in between align with TRBD2. The CDR3 runs 18 residues from the cysteine to the phenylalanine. Only CDR3 DNA is held: 54 bases, read in frame from base 1. Based on the germline V gene, the CDR1 and CDR2 sequences are SGHTA and FQGNSA. Here V drops 5 bases and J drops 6 bases, and the junction holds 19 bases not matched to any gene. Where the CDR3 stops, the reference TRBV7-2 and TRBJ2-3 genes take over; the full variable domain is GAGVSQSPSNKVTEKGKDVELRCDPISGHTALYWYRQSLGQGLEFLIYFQGNSAPDKSGLPSDRFSAERTGGSVSTLTIQRTQQEDSAVYLCASSQEWLAGPPGDTQYFGPGTRLTVL.